This entry lists 18 T cell receptor beta chains sequenced from one sample in a study of OX40 agonist ivuxolimab in advanced cancers. Clones were read by immunoSEQ multiplex PCR, and TCRdb kept only the in-frame ones, dropping some. The sample consists of tens of thousands of clones, over 70% of them appearing once. The material was CD4+ or CD8+ T cells sorted from blood, obtained in a trial of the OX40 agonist ivuxolimab. These receptors came from an adult with an advanced solid tumor such as melanoma, head and neck, liver or kidney cancer.

The chain couples TRBV2 to TRBJ2-3; D is unclear. Germline loops: CDR1 SNHLY, CDR2 FYNNEI. With 10 bases removed from V and 4 bases from J, the gap between germline ends came to 3 bases. CDR3 length equals 9 residues. The DNA of the CDR3 is TGTGCCATATCAGATACGCAGTATTTT. Translation gives CAISDTQYF.

This clone was seen a single time. The chain combines TRBV6-6 with TRBJ2-1; D gene ambiguous. Germline V gene data show CDR1 as MNHNY and CDR2 as SVGAGI (reference sequence). V was clipped by 5 bases and J by 4 bases, with 3 bases between them. The CDR3 covers 11 residues. The CDR3 loop reads CASSAYNEQFF. As DNA, the CDR3 is TGTGCCAGCAGTGCGTACAATGAGCAGTTCTTC.

The chain is built from TRBV28 and TRBJ1-1, with D unclear. The CDR3 is 14 amino acids. Trimming stripped 2 bases from V and 2 bases from J, with 9 bases between. Germline CDR1 reads MDHEN; CDR2 reads SYDVKM. The CDR3 sequence: CASSLEGYNTEAFF. DNA for the CDR3: TGTGCCAGCAGTTTAGAGGGATATAACACTGAAGCTTTCTTT. The complete variable domain, with remaining parts taken from reference TRBV28 and TRBJ1-1, reads DVKVTQSSRYLVKRTGEKVFLECVQDMDHENMFWYRQDPGLGLRLIYFSYDVKMKEKGDIPEGYSVSREKKERFSLILESASTNQTSMYLCASSLEGYNTEAFFGQGTRLTVV.

This clone was recorded once. The chain couples TRBV18 to TRBJ1-3, with D perhaps TRBD1 (5 bases). The V end lost 5 bases, the J end lost 0 bases, and 8 bases lay between the germline ends. Per the germline V gene, CDR1 is KGHSH and CDR2 is LQKENI. The CDR3 spans 14 residues. The CDR3 sequence is CASSAGGSGNTIYF. In DNA, the CDR3 is TGTGCCAGCTCAGCCGGGGGCTCTGGAAACACCATATATTTT.

The gene calls are TRBV19 and TRBJ2-6; D assignment may be TRBD1 or TRBD2 (7 bases each). Germline loops: CDR1 LNHDA, CDR2 SQIVND (reference sequence). CDR3 length: 17 amino acids. Trimming left V 3 bases short and J 0 bases short, with 12 bases between. The CDR3 nucleotides are TGTGCCAGTAGTATGGGAGGGGGCGTCTCTGGGGCCAACGTCCTGACTTTC. Its protein is CASSMGGGVSGANVLTF. Full variable domain (rest looked up from reference TRBV19 and TRBJ2-6): DGGITQSPKYLFRKEGQNVTLSCEQNLNHDAMYWYRQDPGQGLRLIYYSQIVNDFQKGDIAEGYSVSREKKESFPLTVTSAQKNPTAFYLCASSMGGGVSGANVLTFGAGSRLTVL.

The chain carries TRBV27 and TRBJ2-7, with a weak D call TRBD2 (6 bases). The CDR3 covers 13 residues. The V gene's germline CDR1 is MNHEY and CDR2 SMNVEV (reference sequence). Between the trimmed V and J ends, which lost 3 bases and 5 bases, there was a span of 11 bases. CDR3 residues: CASSFRGSHEQYF. The DNA for the CDR3 is TGTGCCAGCAGTTTCCGGGGGTCTCACGAGCAGTACTTC.

This clone turned up a few times. In DNA, the CDR3 is TGTGCCAGCAGTTTACCCGCGACTAGCGGGGGTAATGAGCAGTTCTTC. Translation: CASSLPATSGGNEQFF. V gene TRBV27 combines with J gene TRBJ2-1; 12 nucleotides line up with TRBD2. Germline CDR1 MNHEY, CDR2 SMNVEV (reference sequence). The J segment lost 7 bases and the V segment lost 2 bases, leaving 6 bases of the junction unmatched. The CDR3 contains 16 residues.

This clone was observed a handful of times. This chain connects TRBV11-3 to TRBJ1-1; D is uncertain. Trimming took 1 base from V and 0 from J, leaving 9 bases between them. This CDR3 is 15 amino acids long. The germline gives CDR1 SGHNT, CDR2 YENEEA. DNA for the CDR3: TGTGCCAGCAGCTTAGGACCGCCGATGAACACTGAAGCTTTCTTT. Its protein product is CASSLGPPMNTEAFF.

The chain uses TRBV6-6 and TRBJ1-1, with D perhaps TRBD1 (5 bases). The V end lost 2 bases, the J end lost 4 bases, and 5 bases lay between the germline ends. Germline V lookup: CDR1 MNHNY, CDR2 SVGAGI (reference sequence). There are 12 residues in the CDR3. The DNA of the CDR3 is TGTGCCAGCAGTTACGGGGCCACTGAAGCTTTCTTT. Amino acids: CASSYGATEAFF.

This clone occurred once. The CDR3 DNA sequence: TGTGCCAGCAGAGAGGACAGGGAGACTGAAGCTTTCTTT. Translating gives CASREDRETEAFF. The chain couples TRBV21-1 to TRBJ1-1; TRBD1 is the table's D call, not checked against the DNA. TRBV21-1 is designated a pseudogene. The CDR3 runs 13 residues.

This clone was counted between two and nine times. The chain links TRBV10-1 to TRBJ1-4; 8 bases fit TRBD1. The CDR3 loop spans 15 amino acids. Losses at the gene ends were 4 bases for V and 6 bases for J; bases not matched to a gene: 7. Germline V CDR1 and CDR2: WNHNN, SYGVQD (reference sequence). The CDR3 loop is CASSAGTGRDEKLFF. The CDR3, as DNA: TGCGCCAGCAGTGCCGGGACAGGTCGGGATGAAAAACTGTTTTTT.

A word on this clone: The sample has other DNA sequences that encode this CDR3 too. The V and J genes are TRBV28 and TRBJ2-3; 9 nucleotides align to TRBD2. The CDR3 totals 15 residues. V dropped 4 bases and J dropped 0; count of bases not matched to a gene: 2. Germline CDR1 is MDHEN and CDR2 is SYDVKM. In nucleotides, the CDR3 is TGTGCCAGCAGTTCTAGCGGGGCAAGCACAGATACGCAGTATTTT. Residues: CASSSSGASTDTQYF.

The chain carries TRBV11-2 and TRBJ2-5; 12 nucleotides line up with TRBD2. V was clipped by 9 bases and J by 2 bases; unmatched bases: 4. The CDR3 contains 14 residues. The germline V gene encodes CDR1 SGHAT and CDR2 FQNNGV. The CDR3 DNA is TGTGCCAGTCGACTAGCGGGAGCGCAAGAGACCCAGTACTTC. Protein sequence: CASRLAGAQETQYF. Full variable domain (rest looked up from reference TRBV11-2 and TRBJ2-5): EAGVAQSPRYKIIEKRQSVAFWCNPISGHATLYWYQQILGQGPKLLIQFQNNGVVDDSQLPKDRFSAERLKGVDSTLKIQPAKLEDSAVYLCASRLAGAQETQYFGPGTRLLVL.

The chain links TRBV4-1 to TRBJ1-2, with TRBD1 matching over 8 bases. Per the germline V gene, CDR1 is MGHRA and CDR2 is YSYEKL. CDR3 length: 16 amino acids. The V segment lost 4 bases and the J segment 4 bases; nucleotides outside the gene matches: 11. As DNA, the CDR3 is TGCGCCAGCAGCCTTGTTCGACAGGGGTCCCTCTATGGCTACACCTTC. Amino acids: CASSLVRQGSLYGYTF.

The V gene is TRBV28, the J gene TRBJ1-2; TRBD1 is a possible D gene (5 bases). Germline assignment: CDR1 MDHEN and CDR2 SYDVKM. This CDR3 comprises 14 residues. Trimming took off 1 base at V and 4 bases at J, with 10 bases between the two ends. The DNA for the CDR3 is TGTGCCAGCAGTTTATCCGGGACCGCCTATGGCTACACCTTC. Protein sequence: CASSLSGTAYGYTF.

The rearrangement links TRBV7-9 to TRBJ1-4; D ambiguous. CDR1 SEHNR and CDR2 FQNEAQ come from the germline V gene (reference sequence). The CDR3 length is 17 residues. Trimming stripped 1 base from V and 7 bases from J, with 19 bases between. The CDR3 DNA follows: TGTGCCAGCAGCTTAGAGTCGGGCTACCGAGGAGGTGAAAAACTGTTTTTT. It yields the protein CASSLESGYRGGEKLFF. The full variable domain, in which reference TRBV7-9 and TRBJ1-4 provide the parts outside the CDR3, is DTGVSQNPRHKITKRGQNVTFRCDPISEHNRLYWYRQTLGQGPEFLTYFQNEAQLEKSRLLSDRFSAERPKGSFSTLEIQRTEQGDSAMYLCASSLESGYRGGEKLFFGSGTQLSVL.

This chain uses TRBV10-3 with TRBJ2-5; the D gene is possibly TRBD1 (5 bases). The J call may be in error: the DNA end matches TRBJ2-7 better. The CDR3 runs 14 residues. The germline gives CDR1 ENHRY, CDR2 SYGVKD. The CDR3 reads CAIRSTEVGREQYF. CDR3 DNA: TGTGCCATCAGGTCGACAGAGGTCGGGCGCGAGCAGTACTTC.

The V call is TRBV2, the J call TRBJ1-5, with D unclear. Germline CDR1 and CDR2: SNHLY and FYNNEI. V was cut by 3 bases and J by 5 bases, with 11 bases left in between. The CDR3 consists of 14 residues. CDR3 sequence: CASSDWARYQPQHF. The CDR3 nucleotides are TGTGCCAGCAGTGATTGGGCCAGGTATCAGCCCCAGCATTTT.